A selection of T cell receptor beta chains follows, all from one sample in a study of PD-L1 blockade in urothelial cancer. Libraries were prepared by immunoSEQ multiplex PCR; TCRdb keeps only in-frame clonotypes and omits some of them. This repertoire shows tens of thousands of clones, more than 80% found once; its top ten account for approximately 1.3%. The material was PBMCs, obtained around atezolizumab (anti-PD-L1) treatment. The origin of the receptors is a man in his forties or fifties with urothelial cancer. Both conserved end residues are part of each CDR3. The order of the fields is D gene, V gene, clone size, J gene, CDR3 DNA, CDR3 protein. A D gene is named only where the DNA matches it firmly. Not every row has a clone size; where given, it reads once, few, many or a size class.

>TRBD1|TRBV2|-|TRBJ1-1
TGTGCCAGCAGGGTGGGCTTTGGACAGGGGAATTACACTGAAGCTTTCTTT
CASRVGFGQGNYTEAFF
>TRBD2|TRBV30|-|TRBJ2-1
TGTGCCTGGAGTGGACTAGCGGGAGTATACAATGAGCAGTTCTTC
CAWSGLAGVYNEQFF
>-|TRBV6-5|once|TRBJ2-7
TGTGCCAGCAGTTATGGGTGGGGCGCCGGGTACGAGCAGTACTTC
CASSYGWGAGYEQYF
>TRBD1|TRBV4-3|-|TRBJ1-5
TGCGCCAGCAGCCCGGGACAGGGTAACGGGAATCAGCCCCAGCATTTT
CASSPGQGNGNQPQHF
>TRBD1|TRBV15|-|TRBJ2-7
TGTGCCACCAGCAGAGAACGTCCGGGACAGGGTTACGAGCAGTACTTC
CATSRERPGQGYEQYF
>TRBD1|TRBV7-9|-|TRBJ1-1
TGTGCCAGCAGCTTAGGACAGGGCAACACTGAAGCTTTCTTT
CASSLGQGNTEAFF
>-|TRBV27|-|TRBJ2-5
TGTGCCAGCAGTTTATACGGAGAGACCCAGTACTTC
CASSLYGETQYF
>-|TRBV29-1|-|TRBJ2-7
TGCAGCGTTGAGTCGGCGGGGCCCCCCTACGAGCAGTACTTC
CSVESAGPPYEQYF
>-|TRBV25-1|-|TRBJ2-7
TGTGCCAGCACCGTACAGGGAGAGCAGTACTTC
CASTVQGEQYF
>-|TRBV6-5|-|TRBJ1-1
TGTGCCAGCAGTTACGTCAGGGCGAACACTGAAGCTTTCTTT
CASSYVRANTEAFF
>TRBD1|TRBV28|-|TRBJ2-7
TGTGCCAGCCAGTCAAGGGGGCGCGGAGGATACGAGCAGTACTTC
CASQSRGRGGYEQYF
>TRBD1|TRBV9|-|TRBJ2-2
TGTGCCAGCGCTAGACAGGGTCGGGTCGGGGAGCTGTTTTTT
CASARQGRVGELFF
>-|TRBV27|-|TRBJ2-7
TGTGCCAGCAGTTTAGGGGCAGTCTCCTACGAGCAGTACTTC
CASSLGAVSYEQYF
>-|TRBV6-9|-|TRBJ1-5
TGTGCCAGCAGTTCCGGGCAGGGAATAAATCAGCCCCAGCATTTT
CASSSGQGINQPQHF
>TRBD1|TRBV11-3|-|TRBJ2-5
TGTGCCAGCAGTCCCGGACAGGGTCTGCGAGAGACCCAGTACTTC
CASSPGQGLRETQYF
>-|TRBV11-3|-|TRBJ2-2
TGTGCCAGCAGCTTAGATGGGGGGGCTGACACCGGGGAGCTGTTTTTT
CASSLDGGADTGELFF
>TRBD2|TRBV5-8|-|TRBJ2-1
TGTGCCAGCAGCTTGGGGCGGGAGTTATACAATGAGCAGTTCTTC
CASSLGRELYNEQFF
>TRBD1|TRBV6-5|-|TRBJ1-3
TGTGCCAGCAGCACCGGGACAGGGGCACACACCATATATTTT
CASSTGTGAHTIYF
>-|TRBV4-3|-|TRBJ1-1
TGCGCCAGCAGCCAAGGCAGTACGAACACTGAAGCTTTCTTT
CASSQGSTNTEAFF
>TRBD1|TRBV7-6|once|TRBJ1-3
TGTGCCAGCAGCTTAGGGGGAGCAGGGGGCAGTGGAAACACCATATATTTT
CASSLGGAGGSGNTIYF
>-|TRBV9|-|TRBJ1-4
TGTGCCAGCAGCGCCCGTACCGGGGGAACTAATGAAAAACTGTTTTTT
CASSARTGGTNEKLFF
>-|TRBV5-6|-|TRBJ2-5
TGTGCCAGCAGCTTGGTGGAGGCCCCGGAGGAGACCCAGTACTTC
CASSLVEAPEETQYF
>TRBD2|TRBV10-3|-|TRBJ2-2
TGTGCCATCAGCCCGGGAGCGGGAAAAACCGGGGAGCTGTTTTTT
CAISPGAGKTGELFF
>-|TRBV5-4|-|TRBJ2-7
TGTGCCAGCAGCTCGCCAGGCAGCTCCTACGAGCAGTACTTC
CASSSPGSSYEQYF
>-|TRBV7-9|-|TRBJ2-7
TGTGCCAGCAGCTTTCCCGGGGGAACCTACGAGCAGTACTTC
CASSFPGGTYEQYF
>-|TRBV11-2|once|TRBJ1-1
TGTGCCAGCAGCTTACGAGGTACTGAAGCTTTCTTT
CASSLRGTEAFF
>-|TRBV2|-|TRBJ1-5
TGTGCCAGCAGTGTAGGCCGAGGAGACAATCAGCCCCAGCATTTT
CASSVGRGDNQPQHF
>TRBD2|TRBV7-2|-|TRBJ2-7
TGTGCCAGCAGCTTAGGGGCCGGGACTAGCGCAAAGGTGTACTTC
CASSLGAGTSAKVYF
>-|TRBV10-1|-|TRBJ2-1
TGCGCCAGCAGTGATGGCAGCGCCTACAATGAGCAGTTCTTC
CASSDGSAYNEQFF
>TRBD2|TRBV4-3|-|TRBJ2-5
TGCGCCAGCAGCCAAGAAGCGGGGGGAGGGACCCAGTACTTC
CASSQEAGGGTQYF
>-|TRBV5-1|-|TRBJ2-7
TGCGCCAGCGGAATAGCGTACTCCTACGAGCAGTACTTC
CASGIAYSYEQYF
>-|TRBV13|-|TRBJ2-5
TGTGCCAGCAGCTTAATGGGTAGGGGCCAAGAGACCCAGTACTTC
CASSLMGRGQETQYF
>-|TRBV14|-|TRBJ1-1
TGTGCCAGCAGCCCTAGTTCGAGCATTGAAGCTTTCTTT
CASSPSSSIEAFF
>-|TRBV4-1|-|TRBJ2-7
TGCGCCAGCAGCCAAGACGGGGGACAGTCGTACGAGCAGTACTTC
CASSQDGGQSYEQYF
>TRBD2|TRBV4-2|-|TRBJ2-7
TGTGCCAGCAGCCAAGTGGGAGCGGGAGGTGTCTACGAGCAGTACTTC
CASSQVGAGGVYEQYF
>TRBD2|TRBV30|-|TRBJ2-2
TGTGCCTGGGGAAAAATTAGCGGGGTTTACACCGGGGAGCTGTTTTTT
CAWGKISGVYTGELFF
>-|TRBV5-1|-|TRBJ2-5
TGCGCCAGCACCCAAGGGAGAGGCCAAGAGACCCAGTACTTC
CASTQGRGQETQYF
>TRBD1|TRBV7-2|-|TRBJ2-3
TGTGCCAGCAGCTCTGGACAGGGTTGGCCAGATACGCAGTATTTT
CASSSGQGWPDTQYF
>TRBD1|TRBV10-3|-|TRBJ1-1
TGTGCCATCAGTGGGGGACAGGGGAACACTGAAGCTTTCTTT
CAISGGQGNTEAFF
>TRBD1|TRBV6-1|-|TRBJ2-7
TGTGCCAGCAACCGGGACAGGGCCTACGAGCAGTACTTC
CASNRDRAYEQYF
>TRBD1|TRBV11-2|-|TRBJ2-3
TGTGCCAGCAGCCCCGACAGGGGAGCAGATACGCAGTATTTT
CASSPDRGADTQYF
>-|TRBV6-1|-|TRBJ2-2
TGTGCCAGCAGTGGACGGACACAAAACACCGGGGAGCTGTTTTTT
CASSGRTQNTGELFF
>TRBD2|TRBV15|-|TRBJ2-7
TGTGCCACCAGCAGAGTGGTCGGGCTAGCGGGGGTGAGCGAGCAGTACTTC
CATSRVVGLAGVSEQYF
>-|TRBV19|-|TRBJ1-5
TGTGCCAGTAGTATAGGTGCAGGCAATCAGCCCCAGCATTTT
CASSIGAGNQPQHF
>TRBD2|TRBV15|-|TRBJ2-4
TGTGCCACCAGTCAAGGACTAGCGGCCGATGGAATTCAGTACTTC
CATSQGLAADGIQYF
>-|TRBV27|-|TRBJ1-5
TGTGCCAGCAGTCCCCCCGGGGGGCGAAATCAGCCCCAGCATTTT
CASSPPGGRNQPQHF
>-|TRBV14|-|TRBJ1-2
TGTGCCAGCAGCCAAGCGGGTGACTATGGCTACACCTTC
CASSQAGDYGYTF
>-|TRBV7-9|-|TRBJ1-2
TGTGCCAGCAGCTTAGCGGCGGGGATCAACTATGGCTACACCTTC
CASSLAAGINYGYTF
>TRBD1|TRBV9|-|TRBJ2-5
TGTGCCAGCAGCGTAGGAGGGACAGGGAATCAAGAGACCCAGTACTTC
CASSVGGTGNQETQYF
>TRBD1|TRBV7-9|-|TRBJ2-7
TGTGCCAGCAGACCTGGACAGGGGGGCTACGAGCAGTACTTC
CASRPGQGGYEQYF
>-|TRBV19|-|TRBJ2-5
TGTGCCAGTAGTTCCGGGACTTACTCCGGGACCCAGTACTTC
CASSSGTYSGTQYF
>TRBD1|TRBV4-3|-|TRBJ2-1
TGCGCCAGCAGCCAACCGGGACAGCTCAATGAGCAGTTCTTC
CASSQPGQLNEQFF
>-|TRBV7-9|-|TRBJ2-7
TGTGCCAGCAGCTTTAGAGGACAGTCCTACGAGCAGTACTTC
CASSFRGQSYEQYF
>TRBD1|TRBV9|-|TRBJ2-1
TGTGCCAGCAGCGTCCCCGGGACAGGGTTCGATGAGCAGTTCTTC
CASSVPGTGFDEQFF
>TRBD2|TRBV27|-|TRBJ2-1
TGTGCCAGCAGTTCCCCGGGACTAGACGTGTACAATGAGCAGTTCTTC
CASSSPGLDVYNEQFF
>TRBD1|TRBV7-2|-|TRBJ1-5
TGTGCCAGCAGCTCGGAAGGACAGGGCGTTCAGCCCCAGCATTTT
CASSSEGQGVQPQHF
>TRBD1|TRBV19|-|TRBJ1-5
TGTGCCAGTAGTACACCCTGGACAGGGGGGTATAGCAATCAGCCCCAGCATTTT
CASSTPWTGGYSNQPQHF
>-|TRBV14|-|TRBJ2-1
TGTGCCAGCAGCCAAGGACTATACAATGAGCAGTTCTTC
CASSQGLYNEQFF
>TRBD1|TRBV4-2|-|TRBJ2-2
TGTGCCAGCAGCAAAGGGGTGGGACAGGGCGCGAACACCGGGGAGCTGTTTTTT
CASSKGVGQGANTGELFF